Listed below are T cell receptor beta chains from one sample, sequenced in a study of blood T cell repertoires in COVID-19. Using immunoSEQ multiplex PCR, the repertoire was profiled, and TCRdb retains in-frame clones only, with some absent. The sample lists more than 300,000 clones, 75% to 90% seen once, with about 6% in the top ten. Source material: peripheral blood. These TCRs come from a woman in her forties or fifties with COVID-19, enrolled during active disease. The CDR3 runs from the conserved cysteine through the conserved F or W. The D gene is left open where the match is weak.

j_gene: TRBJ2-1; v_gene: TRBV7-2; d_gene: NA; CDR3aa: CASSSKSFRGQFF
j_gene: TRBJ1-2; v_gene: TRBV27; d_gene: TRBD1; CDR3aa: CASWDRGNYGYTF
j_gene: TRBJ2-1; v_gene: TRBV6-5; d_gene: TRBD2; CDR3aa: CASTEGLAGVNEQFF
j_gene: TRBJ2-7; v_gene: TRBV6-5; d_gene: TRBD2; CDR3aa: CASRTSGRGYEQYF
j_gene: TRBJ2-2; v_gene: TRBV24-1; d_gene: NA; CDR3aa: CATSEQAGGHGELFF
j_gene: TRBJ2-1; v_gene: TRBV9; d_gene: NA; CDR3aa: CASSVGFRGYNEQFF
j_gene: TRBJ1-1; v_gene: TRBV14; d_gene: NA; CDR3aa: CASSLWITGLMNTEAFF
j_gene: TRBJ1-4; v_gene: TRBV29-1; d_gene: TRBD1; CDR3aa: CSAINRGSNEKLFF
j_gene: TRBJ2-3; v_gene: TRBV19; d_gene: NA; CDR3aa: CASSDVGGGHTQYF
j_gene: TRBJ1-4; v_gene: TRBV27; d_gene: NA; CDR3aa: CASSLRGTLGGEKLFF
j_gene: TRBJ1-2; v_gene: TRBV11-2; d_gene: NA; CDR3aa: CASSLGGVRVLNYGYTF
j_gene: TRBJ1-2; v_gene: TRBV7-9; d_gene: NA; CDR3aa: CASSLVRQNYGYTF
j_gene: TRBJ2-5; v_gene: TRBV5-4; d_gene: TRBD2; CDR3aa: CASSMGLAGDQETQYF
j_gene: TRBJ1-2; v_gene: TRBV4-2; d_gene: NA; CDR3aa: CASSQVGGGIGYGYTF
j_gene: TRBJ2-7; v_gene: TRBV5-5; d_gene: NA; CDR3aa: CASSPPLKGPFYEQYF
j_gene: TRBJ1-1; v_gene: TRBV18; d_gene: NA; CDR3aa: CASSPTAFQDNTEAFF
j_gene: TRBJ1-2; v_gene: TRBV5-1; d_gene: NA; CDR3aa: CASSGGDGPFYGYTF
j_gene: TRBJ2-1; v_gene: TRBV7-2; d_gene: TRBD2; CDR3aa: CASSSLVGGRSGNEQFF
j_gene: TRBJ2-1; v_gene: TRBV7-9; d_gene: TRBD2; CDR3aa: CASSFYLGLAENEQFF
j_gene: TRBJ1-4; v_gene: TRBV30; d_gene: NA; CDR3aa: CAWSVMVTGTEKLFF
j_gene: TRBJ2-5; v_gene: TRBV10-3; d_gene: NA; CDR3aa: CAISESEVRKETQYF
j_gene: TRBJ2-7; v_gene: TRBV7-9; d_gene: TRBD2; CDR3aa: CASSRTWEGTYEQYF
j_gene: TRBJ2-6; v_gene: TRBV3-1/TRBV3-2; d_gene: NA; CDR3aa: CASSQWTGLSGANVLTF
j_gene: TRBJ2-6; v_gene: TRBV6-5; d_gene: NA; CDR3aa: CASRPSRANVLTF
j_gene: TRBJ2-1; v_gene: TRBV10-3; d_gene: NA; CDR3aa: CAISELQNNEQFF
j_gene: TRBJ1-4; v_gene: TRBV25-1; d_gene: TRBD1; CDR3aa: CASSEWGTGGEKLFF
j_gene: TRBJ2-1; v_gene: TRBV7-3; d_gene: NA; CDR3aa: CASRRGGSYNEQFF
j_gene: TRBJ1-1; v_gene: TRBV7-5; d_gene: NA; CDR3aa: CARSLAQDNAEAFF
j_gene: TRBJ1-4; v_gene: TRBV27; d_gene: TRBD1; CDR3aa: CASSLDRTGVIFF
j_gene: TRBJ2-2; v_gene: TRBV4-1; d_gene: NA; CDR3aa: CASSPILKTGELFF
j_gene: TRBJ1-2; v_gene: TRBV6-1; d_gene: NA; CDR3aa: CASSEPKNRGYGYTF
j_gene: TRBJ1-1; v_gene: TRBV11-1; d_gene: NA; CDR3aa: CASSFTRMNTEAFF
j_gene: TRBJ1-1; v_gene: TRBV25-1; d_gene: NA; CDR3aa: CASTLNGRDTEAFF
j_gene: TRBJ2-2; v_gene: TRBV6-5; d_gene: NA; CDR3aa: CASSLSVNTGELFF
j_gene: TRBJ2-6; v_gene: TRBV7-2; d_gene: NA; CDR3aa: CASSANRDWSSGANVLTF
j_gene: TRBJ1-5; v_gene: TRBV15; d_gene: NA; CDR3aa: CATSRDLAGALYQPQHF
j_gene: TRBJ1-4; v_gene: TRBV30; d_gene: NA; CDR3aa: CAWDTGSREKLFF
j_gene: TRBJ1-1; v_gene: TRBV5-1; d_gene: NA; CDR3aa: CASSLDKNESPVDTEAFF
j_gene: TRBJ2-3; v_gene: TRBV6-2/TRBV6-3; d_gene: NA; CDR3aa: CASSPLGHTDTQYF
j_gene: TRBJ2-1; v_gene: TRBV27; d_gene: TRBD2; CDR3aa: CASSLSSGPSSVYNEQFF
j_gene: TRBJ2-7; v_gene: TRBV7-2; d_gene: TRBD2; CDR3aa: CASSLAVLAGEDEQYF
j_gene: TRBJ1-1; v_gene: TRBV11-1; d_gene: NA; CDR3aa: CASSSRGQVGAFF
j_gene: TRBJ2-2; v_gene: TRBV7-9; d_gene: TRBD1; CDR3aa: CASSSGTGGIGELFF